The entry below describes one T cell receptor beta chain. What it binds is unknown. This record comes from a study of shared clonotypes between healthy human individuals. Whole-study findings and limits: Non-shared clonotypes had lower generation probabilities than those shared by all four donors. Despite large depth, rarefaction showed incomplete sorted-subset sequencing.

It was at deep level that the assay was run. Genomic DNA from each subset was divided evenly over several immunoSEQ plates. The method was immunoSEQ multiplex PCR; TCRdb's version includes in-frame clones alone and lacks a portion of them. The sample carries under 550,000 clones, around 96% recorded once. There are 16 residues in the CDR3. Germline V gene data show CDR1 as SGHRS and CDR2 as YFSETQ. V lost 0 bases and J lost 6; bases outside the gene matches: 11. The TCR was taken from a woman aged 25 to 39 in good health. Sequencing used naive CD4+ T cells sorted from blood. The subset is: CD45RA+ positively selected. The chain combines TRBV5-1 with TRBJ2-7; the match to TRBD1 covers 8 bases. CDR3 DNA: TGCGCCAGCAGCTTGGCCAATCGGGACAGGTCGTCCGAGCAGTACTTC. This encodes CASSLANRDRSSEQYF.